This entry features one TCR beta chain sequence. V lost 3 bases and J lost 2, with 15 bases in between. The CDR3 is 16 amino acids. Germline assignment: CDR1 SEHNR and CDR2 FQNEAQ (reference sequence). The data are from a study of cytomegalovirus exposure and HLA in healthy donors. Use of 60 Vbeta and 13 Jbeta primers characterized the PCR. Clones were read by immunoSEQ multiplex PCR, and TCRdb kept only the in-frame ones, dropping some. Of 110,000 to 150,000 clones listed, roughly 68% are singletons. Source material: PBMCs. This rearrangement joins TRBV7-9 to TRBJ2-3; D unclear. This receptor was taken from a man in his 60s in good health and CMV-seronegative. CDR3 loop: CASSFGETFSTDTQYF. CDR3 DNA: TGTGCCAGCAGCTTCGGAGAAACTTTTTCCACAGATACGCAGTATTTT.